The T cell receptor (beta chain) described here comes from a study of blood T cell repertoires in COVID-19 (dated by TCRdb to about 2020). Concerning the study at large: Samples covering the acute and convalescent phases of COVID-19 were provided by collaborators in the United States, Italy and Spain. A freely available public database, intended as a resource for researchers studying the immune response to SARS-CoV-2, is where the repertoires were released. HLA class I and class II types, where available, came from metadata supplied by the sample provider rather than from assay-based typing. The prospective study material was composed of cDNA or gDNA derived from T cells, B-cell-depleted T cells, or PBMCs. The dataset comprised deeply sampled blood TCRbeta repertoires from subjects exposed to, actively infected with, or recovered from COVID-19. Samples were obtained from the ongoing ImmuneRACE study (first 160 participants) and from about 1,300 subjects provided by 6 global collaborators. The sample metadata nearly always contained a de-identified subject ID, COVID-19 status, age in years and sex. General findings and caveats noted by the study authors: How much clinical and demographic metadata was included differed by source and by participant, and the metadata was provided uncurated.

One collaborating source in Seattle enrolled patients while the patients were actively infected and followed the patients over time throughout the course of disease. Collaborating institutions collected whole blood in K2EDTA tubes following their own protocols. For TCRbeta analysis, collaborators shipped samples in one of three forms: frozen whole blood, isolated PBMCs, or DNA extracted from either of those sample types. TCRbeta CDR3 regions were amplified from genomic DNA by means of the immunoSEQ Assay, a bias-controlled multiplex PCR. As for the original processing: The number of nucleated cells in each sample was estimated from the amplification of reference gene primers within the assay. To quantify the absolute abundance of each unique TCRbeta CDR3 rearrangement, sequence reads were collapsed and filtered. For each sample, productive Simpson clonality was calculated by taking the square root of Simpson's diversity index across productive rearrangements. TCRdb took over this immuneACCESS table, retaining in-frame rearrangements with V and J assigned. Such tables are incomplete; in checked studies, under half of the missing clones stem from an unresolved V gene, and the remainder is unexplained. The DNA was the basis for D and trimming; V, J and clone size are from that table. The sample table shows 170,000 or so clones, and 75% to 90% are seen once. 6.5% to 9% of the sample comes from the top ten.

About this clone: Its binding antigen is unknown. Nothing much larger sits one base from this clone, and base qualities are not available.

This sequence was found in a woman in her forties with COVID-19, enrolled during active disease. Sequencing used peripheral blood.

The nucleotide sequence is TGTGCCAGCAGTTACTCCGAGACTAGCACCTACAATGAGCAGTTCTTC. Translated, this gives CASSYSETSTYNEQFF. This chain is built from TRBV6-6 and TRBJ2-1, with 7 middle bases fitting TRBD2. CDR1 and CDR2 were assigned from the germline V gene (reference sequence) as MNHNY and SVGAGI. V is cut back by 0 bases and J by 2 bases, with 4 bases in the junction unmatched. Measured from the cysteine to the phenylalanine, the CDR3 is 16 residues long. Just the 48-base CDR3 DNA is kept, in frame starting at base 1.